These 8 T cell receptor beta chains share one sample of origin, sequenced in a study of blood T cell repertoires in COVID-19. Method: immunoSEQ multiplex PCR; TCRdb's copy keeps in-frame clones and lacks some. This sample has fewer than 100,000 clones; about 81% occur once, and the top ten carry 24%. The sequencing sample was made of peripheral blood. These receptors were obtained from a man aged 65 to 85 with acute or convalescent COVID-19.

The chain couples TRBV21-1 to TRBJ2-1; TRBD1 is taken as the D call from the table, unchecked against the DNA. TRBV21-1 constitutes a pseudogene. CDR3 length: 16 residues. CDR3 in amino acids: CASSRAGLSSYNEQFF. DNA of the CDR3: TGTGCCAGCAGCAGAGCGGGCCTGAGCTCCTACAATGAGCAGTTCTTC.

The chain has TRBV4-1 and TRBJ1-2; 7 nucleotides align to TRBD1. Per germline, CDR1 MGHRA and CDR2 YSYEKL. V was pared by 0 bases and J by 1 base, with 2 bases of the junction left unmatched. This CDR3 has 15 residues. The CDR3 coding sequence is TGCGCCAGCAGCCAAGAGGGACAGATTAACTATGGCTACACCTTC. Protein: CASSQEGQINYGYTF.

This clone was found once. The genes are TRBV28 and TRBJ2-7; TRBD1 is a possible D gene (6 bases). The V end lost 6 bases, the J end lost 0 bases, and 15 bases lay between the germline ends. The germline gives CDR1 MDHEN, CDR2 SYDVKM. The CDR3 covers 15 residues. The CDR3 DNA sequence: TGTGCCAGCAGACCCTGGGACATCCTCTCCTACGAGCAGTACTTC. Translation gives CASRPWDILSYEQYF.

This clone has only a few counts. CDR3 DNA sequence: TGTGCCAGCCGGTTACAGGGTCTCGAAAAACTGTTTTTT. This encodes CASRLQGLEKLFF. The chain combines TRBV6-6 with TRBJ1-4; the D gene is possibly TRBD1 (6 bases). There are 13 residues in the CDR3. V was clipped by 8 bases and J by 8 bases, with 15 bases between them. Germline V gene lookup returns CDR1 MNHNY and CDR2 SVGAGI (reference sequence).

This clone has at least ten counts. The chain has TRBV4-3 and TRBJ1-5, with D perhaps matching TRBD1 (6 bases). The CDR3 runs to 19 residues. From germline, CDR1 is LGHNA and CDR2 YSLEER. V was shortened by 0 bases and J by 6 bases, with 24 bases between the two germline ends. The CDR3 loop is CASSQDPRGEGARRQPQHF. DNA for the CDR3: TGCGCCAGCAGCCAAGATCCTAGGGGGGAGGGCGCGAGACGTCAGCCCCAGCATTTT.

DNA of the CDR3: TGTGCCAGCAGCCAATCCGGTCACGGTAGTGAGCAGTACTTC. Protein: CASSQSGHGSEQYF. This chain links TRBV16 with TRBJ2-7, with unresolved D. The germline V gene encodes CDR1 KGHSY and CDR2 FQNENV. The CDR3 totals 14 residues. Trimming shortened V by 0 bases and J by 7 bases, and 13 bases separated the two germline ends.

The chain couples TRBV5-4 to TRBJ1-1, with 7 bases aligning to TRBD1. CDR3 length equals 14 residues. The V and J ends lost 3 bases and 7 bases, in that order; junction bases with no gene match: 9. CDR1 and CDR2 (germline): SGHNT, YYREEE (reference sequence). The CDR3 loop is CASSYPGQVGEAFF. Written as DNA, the CDR3 is TGTGCCAGCAGCTACCCAGGACAGGTTGGTGAAGCTTTCTTT.

This rearrangement joins TRBV6-6 to TRBJ1-1; unclear D gene. CDR1 and CDR2 from the germline V gene are MNHNY and SVGAGI (reference sequence). The V end lost 6 bases, the J end lost 1 base, and 15 bases lay between the germline ends. The CDR3 is 15 amino acids. For the CDR3, the DNA is TGTGCCAGCAGGAGAGAGGGCCGGTGGAACACTGAAGCTTTCTTT. It yields the protein CASRREGRWNTEAFF.